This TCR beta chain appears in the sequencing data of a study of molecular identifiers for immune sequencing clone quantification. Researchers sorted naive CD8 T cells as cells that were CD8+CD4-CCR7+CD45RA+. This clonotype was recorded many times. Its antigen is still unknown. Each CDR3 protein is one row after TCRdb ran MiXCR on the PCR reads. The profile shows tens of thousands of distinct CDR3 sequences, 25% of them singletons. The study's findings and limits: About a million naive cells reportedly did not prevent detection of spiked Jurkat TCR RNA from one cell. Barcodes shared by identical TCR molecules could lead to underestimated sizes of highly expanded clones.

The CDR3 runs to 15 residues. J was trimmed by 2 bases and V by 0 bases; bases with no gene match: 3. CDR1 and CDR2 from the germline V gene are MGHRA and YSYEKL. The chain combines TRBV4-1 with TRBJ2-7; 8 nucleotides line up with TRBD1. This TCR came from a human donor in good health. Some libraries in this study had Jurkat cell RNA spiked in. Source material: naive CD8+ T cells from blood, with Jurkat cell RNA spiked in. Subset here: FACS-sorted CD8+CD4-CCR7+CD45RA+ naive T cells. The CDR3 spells CASSQERTGTYEQYF. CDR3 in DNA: TGCGCCAGCAGCCAAGAGAGGACAGGGACCTACGAGCAGTACTTC.